The source of this T cell receptor beta chain is a study of human T cells and chemical hapten exposure. Background on the study: Patch tests put 0.01% DPC on the upper back, and the results were checked at 6 days.

Time point in this sample: pre-sensitization, week 0. Treatment denoted: therapeutic diphenylcyclopropenone sensitization with weekly scalp DPC. The study enrolled 18 to 70-year-old alopecia patients suitable for DPC. This clonotype appeared a few times. In the authors' methods: A per-sample median of about 100,000 TCRs was observed, with counts ranging from roughly 20,000 to 700,000. TCRdb reanalysed the RACE reads using MiXCR and keeps one entry per CDR3 protein. The V and J calls, along with clone size, are taken from TCRdb and not from the paper's own processing. Found here are 80,000 to 95,000 distinct CDR3 sequences, 8% to 10% of them singletons; the top ten hold approximately 3.8%. V was cut by 3 bases and J by 0 bases, with 6 bases left in between. The CDR3 spans 13 residues. CDR1 DFQATT and CDR2 SNEGSKA come from the germline V gene (reference sequence).

The V gene is TRBV20-1, the J gene TRBJ2-4; D assignment may be TRBD1 or TRBD2 (5 bases each). The material was whole blood, obtained in connection with sensitization to the hapten diphenylcyclopropenone (DPC). This TCR was recovered from a woman aged 40 to 50 with alopecia areata. Some clones in this sample may be carry-over from other donors' samples. The CDR3 sequence is CSASGGAKNIQYF. CDR3 DNA: TGCAGTGCTAGTGGGGGAGCCAAAAACATTCAGTACTTC.